This TCR beta chain was recorded in a study of graft-versus-host responses after intestinal transplantation. Study observations and caveats: The recipient marrow held GvH clones, and some of them showed up first in ileum or blood.

TCRdb's table, derived via immunoSEQ multiplex PCR, lists solely in-frame clones and lacks some. Altogether more than 85,000 clones are present, around 95% being singletons, with the ten largest covering 0.5% to 0.6%. V lost 7 bases and J 1 base, leaving 10 bases between the germline ends. This CDR3 has 14 amino acids. CDR1 MNHNS and CDR2 SASEGT come from the germline V gene. With regard to this clone: The target antigen is unknown.

The material sequenced was unstimulated CD8+ T cells sorted from spleen or lymph node cells, taken before intestinal transplant. The TCR comes from a human donor who received an intestinal transplant. The chain employs TRBV6-1 and TRBJ2-2; D call uncertain. CDR3 coding DNA: TGTGCCAGCAAGGTTCAGCAGAACACCGGGGAGCTGTTTTTT. It specifies CASKVQQNTGELFF.